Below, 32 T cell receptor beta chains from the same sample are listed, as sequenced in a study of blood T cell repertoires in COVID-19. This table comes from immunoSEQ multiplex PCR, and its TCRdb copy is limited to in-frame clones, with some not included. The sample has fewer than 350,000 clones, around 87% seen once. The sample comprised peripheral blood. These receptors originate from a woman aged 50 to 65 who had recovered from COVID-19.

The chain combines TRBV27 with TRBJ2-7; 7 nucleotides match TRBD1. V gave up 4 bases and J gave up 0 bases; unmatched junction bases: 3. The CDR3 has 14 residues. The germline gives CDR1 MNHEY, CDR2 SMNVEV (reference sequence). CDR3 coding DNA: TGTGCCAGCAGTTGGGACAGTCGCTCCTACGAGCAGTACTTC. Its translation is CASSWDSRSYEQYF.

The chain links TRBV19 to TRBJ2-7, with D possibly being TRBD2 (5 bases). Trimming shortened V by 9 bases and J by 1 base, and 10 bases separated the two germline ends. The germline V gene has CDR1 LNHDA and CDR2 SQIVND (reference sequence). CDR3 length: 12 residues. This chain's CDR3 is CASLGVSYEQYF. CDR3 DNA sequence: TGTGCCAGCCTCGGGGTATCCTACGAGCAGTACTTC. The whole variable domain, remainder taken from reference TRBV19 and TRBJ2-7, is DGGITQSPKYLFRKEGQNVTLSCEQNLNHDAMYWYRQDPGQGLRLIYYSQIVNDFQKGDIAEGYSVSREKKESFPLTVTSAQKNPTAFYLCASLGVSYEQYFGPGTRLTVT.

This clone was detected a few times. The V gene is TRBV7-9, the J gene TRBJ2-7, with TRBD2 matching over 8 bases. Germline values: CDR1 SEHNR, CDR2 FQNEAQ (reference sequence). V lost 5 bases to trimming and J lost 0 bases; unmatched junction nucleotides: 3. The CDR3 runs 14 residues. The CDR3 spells CASSPGLGSYEQYF. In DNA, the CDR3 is TGTGCCAGCAGCCCGGGACTAGGCTCCTACGAGCAGTACTTC.

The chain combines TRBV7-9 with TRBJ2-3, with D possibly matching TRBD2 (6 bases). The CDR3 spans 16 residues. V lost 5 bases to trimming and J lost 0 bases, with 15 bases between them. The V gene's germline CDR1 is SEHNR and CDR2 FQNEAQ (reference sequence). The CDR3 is CASSPGFSGSTDTQYF. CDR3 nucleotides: TGTGCCAGCAGCCCCGGATTCAGCGGGAGCACAGATACGCAGTATTTT.

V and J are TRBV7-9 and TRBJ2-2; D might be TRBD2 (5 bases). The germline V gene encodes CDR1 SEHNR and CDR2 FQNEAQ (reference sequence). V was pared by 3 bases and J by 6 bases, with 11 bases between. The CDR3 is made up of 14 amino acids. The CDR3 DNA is TGTGCCAGCAGCTTCTTTTTGGGAGCCGGGGAGCTGTTTTTT. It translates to CASSFFLGAGELFF.

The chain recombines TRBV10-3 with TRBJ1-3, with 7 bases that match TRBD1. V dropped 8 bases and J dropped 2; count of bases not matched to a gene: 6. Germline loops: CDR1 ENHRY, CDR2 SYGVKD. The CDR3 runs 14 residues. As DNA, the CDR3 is TGTGCCATCGGTAGCAGGGGGGCTGGAAACACCATATATTTT. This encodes CAIGSRGAGNTIYF.

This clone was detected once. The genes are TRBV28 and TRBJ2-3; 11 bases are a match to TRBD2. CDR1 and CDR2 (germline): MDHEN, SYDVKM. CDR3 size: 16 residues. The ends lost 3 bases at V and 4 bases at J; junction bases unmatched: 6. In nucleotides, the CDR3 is TGTGCCAGCAGTTTCCTCCTAGCGGGGGGCTCAGATACGCAGTATTTT. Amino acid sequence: CASSFLLAGGSDTQYF.

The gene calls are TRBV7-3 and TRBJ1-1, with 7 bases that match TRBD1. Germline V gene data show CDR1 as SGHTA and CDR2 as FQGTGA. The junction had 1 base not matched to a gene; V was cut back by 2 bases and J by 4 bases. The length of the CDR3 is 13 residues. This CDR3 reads CASSLSGGTEAFF. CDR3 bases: TGTGCCAGCAGCTTATCAGGGGGCACTGAAGCTTTCTTT.

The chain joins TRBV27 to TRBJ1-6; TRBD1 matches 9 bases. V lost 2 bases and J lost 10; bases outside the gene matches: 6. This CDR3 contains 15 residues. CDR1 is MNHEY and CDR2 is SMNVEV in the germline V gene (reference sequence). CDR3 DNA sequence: TGTGCCAGCAGTTTACTGGACAGGGGAAGGTCACCCCTCCACTTT. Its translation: CASSLLDRGRSPLHF.

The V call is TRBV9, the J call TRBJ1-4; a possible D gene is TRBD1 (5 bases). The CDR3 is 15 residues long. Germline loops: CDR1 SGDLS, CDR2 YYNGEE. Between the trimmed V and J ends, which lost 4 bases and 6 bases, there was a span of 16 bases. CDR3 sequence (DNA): TGTGCCAGCAGCCTCGCGGGGGGGTTGTATGAAAAACTGTTTTTT. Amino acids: CASSLAGGLYEKLFF. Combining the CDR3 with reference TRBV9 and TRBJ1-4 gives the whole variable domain DSGVTQTPKHLITATGQRVTLRCSPRSGDLSVYWYQQSLDQGLQFLIQYYNGEERAKGNILERFSAQQFPDLHSELNLSSLELGDSALYFCASSLAGGLYEKLFFGSGTQLSVL.

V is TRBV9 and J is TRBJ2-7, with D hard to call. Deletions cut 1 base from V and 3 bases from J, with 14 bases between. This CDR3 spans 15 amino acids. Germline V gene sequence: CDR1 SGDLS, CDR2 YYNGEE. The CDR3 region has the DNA TGTGCCAGCAGCGTAAGTCCAGCAAGAGGCTACGAGCAGTACTTC. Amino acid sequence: CASSVSPARGYEQYF.

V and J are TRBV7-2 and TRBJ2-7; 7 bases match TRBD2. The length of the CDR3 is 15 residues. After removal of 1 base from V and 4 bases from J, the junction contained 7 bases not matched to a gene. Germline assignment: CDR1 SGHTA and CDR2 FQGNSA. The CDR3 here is CASSLGWEGRYEQYF. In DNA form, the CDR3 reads TGTGCCAGCAGCTTAGGGTGGGAGGGACGGTACGAGCAGTACTTC.

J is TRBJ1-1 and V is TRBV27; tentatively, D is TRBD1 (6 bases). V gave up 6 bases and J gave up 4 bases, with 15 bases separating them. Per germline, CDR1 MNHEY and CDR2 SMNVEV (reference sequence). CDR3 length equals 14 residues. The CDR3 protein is CASRPNQGITEAFF. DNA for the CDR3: TGTGCCAGCAGACCAAATCAGGGGATCACTGAAGCTTTCTTT.

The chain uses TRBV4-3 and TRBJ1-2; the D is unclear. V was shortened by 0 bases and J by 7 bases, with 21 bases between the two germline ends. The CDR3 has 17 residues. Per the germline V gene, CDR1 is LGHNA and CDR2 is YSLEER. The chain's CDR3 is CASSQDESAGRRGGYTF. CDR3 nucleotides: TGCGCCAGCAGCCAAGATGAATCGGCGGGCAGGAGAGGTGGCTACACCTTC.

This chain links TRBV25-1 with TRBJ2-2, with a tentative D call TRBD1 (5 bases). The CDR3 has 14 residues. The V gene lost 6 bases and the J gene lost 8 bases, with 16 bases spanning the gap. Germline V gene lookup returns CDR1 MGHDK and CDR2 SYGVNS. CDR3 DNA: TGTGCCAGCAGGCCCCCCCAGGGATCAGGGGAGCTGTTTTTT. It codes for CASRPPQGSGELFF.

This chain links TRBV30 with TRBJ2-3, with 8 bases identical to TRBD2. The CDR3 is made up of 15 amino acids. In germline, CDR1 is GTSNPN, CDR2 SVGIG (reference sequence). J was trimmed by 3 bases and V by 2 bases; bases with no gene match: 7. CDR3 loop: CAWSLGAGETDTQYF. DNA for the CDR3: TGTGCCTGGAGTTTGGGAGCGGGAGAGACAGATACGCAGTATTTT.

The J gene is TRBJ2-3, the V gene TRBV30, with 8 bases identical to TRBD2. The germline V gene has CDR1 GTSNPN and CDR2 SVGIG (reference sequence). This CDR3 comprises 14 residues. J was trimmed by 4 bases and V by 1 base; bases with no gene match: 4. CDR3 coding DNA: TGTGCCTGGAGTGCGGGAGGGCGGGCAGATACGCAGTATTTT. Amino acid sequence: CAWSAGGRADTQYF.

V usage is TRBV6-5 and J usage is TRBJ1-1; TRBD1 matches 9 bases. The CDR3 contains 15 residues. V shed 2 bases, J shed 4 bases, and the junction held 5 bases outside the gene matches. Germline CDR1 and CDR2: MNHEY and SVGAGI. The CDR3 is CASSYAGQGSTEAFF. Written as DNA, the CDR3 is TGTGCCAGCAGTTACGCAGGACAGGGGAGCACTGAAGCTTTCTTT.

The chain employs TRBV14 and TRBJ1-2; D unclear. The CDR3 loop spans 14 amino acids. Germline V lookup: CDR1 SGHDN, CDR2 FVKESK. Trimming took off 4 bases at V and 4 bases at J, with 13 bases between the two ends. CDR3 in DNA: TGTGCCAGCAGCCGGAACCGGGAAACCTATGGCTACACCTTC. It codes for CASSRNRETYGYTF.

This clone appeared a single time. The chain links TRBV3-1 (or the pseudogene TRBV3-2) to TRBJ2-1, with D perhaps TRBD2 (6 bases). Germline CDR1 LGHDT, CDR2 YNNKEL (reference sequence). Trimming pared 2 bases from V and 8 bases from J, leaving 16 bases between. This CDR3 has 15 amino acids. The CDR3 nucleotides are TGTGCCAGCAGCCAAAGGCTAGGAGGGTGGGATGAGCAGTTCTTC. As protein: CASSQRLGGWDEQFF.

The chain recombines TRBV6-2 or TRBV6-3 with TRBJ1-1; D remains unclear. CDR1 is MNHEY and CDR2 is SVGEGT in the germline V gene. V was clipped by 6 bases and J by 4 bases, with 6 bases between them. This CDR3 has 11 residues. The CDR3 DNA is TGTGCCAGCAGCAGGAGCACTGAAGCTTTCTTT. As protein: CASSRSTEAFF.

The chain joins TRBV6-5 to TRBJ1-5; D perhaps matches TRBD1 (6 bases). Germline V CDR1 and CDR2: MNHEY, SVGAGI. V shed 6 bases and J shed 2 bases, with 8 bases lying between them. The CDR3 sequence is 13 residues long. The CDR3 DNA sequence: TGTGCCAGCAGACGACAGGGCAATCAGCCCCAGCATTTT. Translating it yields CASRRQGNQPQHF.

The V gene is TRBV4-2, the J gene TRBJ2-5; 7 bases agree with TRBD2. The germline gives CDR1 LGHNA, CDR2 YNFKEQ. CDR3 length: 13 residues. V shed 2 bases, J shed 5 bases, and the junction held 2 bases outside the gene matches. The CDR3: CASSQRTRETQYF. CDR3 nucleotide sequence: TGTGCCAGCAGCCAACGGACTAGGGAGACCCAGTACTTC.

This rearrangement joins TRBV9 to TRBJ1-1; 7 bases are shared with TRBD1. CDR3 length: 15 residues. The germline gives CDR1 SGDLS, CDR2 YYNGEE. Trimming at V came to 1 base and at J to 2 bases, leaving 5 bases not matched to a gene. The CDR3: CASSVQGGVNTEAFF. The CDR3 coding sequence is TGTGCCAGCAGCGTACAAGGGGGCGTAAACACTGAAGCTTTCTTT.

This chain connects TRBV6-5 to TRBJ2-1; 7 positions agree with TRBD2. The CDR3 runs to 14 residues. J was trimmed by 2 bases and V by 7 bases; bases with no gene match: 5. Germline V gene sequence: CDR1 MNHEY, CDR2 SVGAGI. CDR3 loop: CASTKTSPYNEQFF. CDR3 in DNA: TGTGCCAGCACCAAGACTAGCCCCTACAATGAGCAGTTCTTC.

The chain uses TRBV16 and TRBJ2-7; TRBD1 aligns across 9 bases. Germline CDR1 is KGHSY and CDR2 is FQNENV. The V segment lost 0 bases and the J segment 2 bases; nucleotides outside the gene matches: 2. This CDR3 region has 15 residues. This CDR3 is CASSQSGQGAYEQYF. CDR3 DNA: TGTGCCAGCAGCCAATCGGGACAGGGCGCCTACGAGCAGTACTTC.

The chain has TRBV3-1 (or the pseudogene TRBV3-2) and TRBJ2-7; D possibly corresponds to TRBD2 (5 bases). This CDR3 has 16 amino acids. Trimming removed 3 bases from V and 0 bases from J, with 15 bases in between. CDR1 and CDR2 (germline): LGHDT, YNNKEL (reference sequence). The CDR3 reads CASSQTTGPHSYEQYF. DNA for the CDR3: TGTGCCAGCAGCCAGACTACCGGGCCCCACTCCTACGAGCAGTACTTC.

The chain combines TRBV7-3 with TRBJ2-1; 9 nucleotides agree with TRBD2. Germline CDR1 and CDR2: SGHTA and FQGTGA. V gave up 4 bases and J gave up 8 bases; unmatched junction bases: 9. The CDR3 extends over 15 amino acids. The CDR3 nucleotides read TGTGCCAGCAGCTCCACCGGGACTAGCTCGCATGAGCAGTTCTTC. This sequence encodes CASSSTGTSSHEQFF.

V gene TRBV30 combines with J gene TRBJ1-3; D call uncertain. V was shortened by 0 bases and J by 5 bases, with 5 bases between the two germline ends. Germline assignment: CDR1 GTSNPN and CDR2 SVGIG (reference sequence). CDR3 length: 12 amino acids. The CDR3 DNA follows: TGTGCCTGGAGTGTACAAAGAAACACCATATATTTT. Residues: CAWSVQRNTIYF.

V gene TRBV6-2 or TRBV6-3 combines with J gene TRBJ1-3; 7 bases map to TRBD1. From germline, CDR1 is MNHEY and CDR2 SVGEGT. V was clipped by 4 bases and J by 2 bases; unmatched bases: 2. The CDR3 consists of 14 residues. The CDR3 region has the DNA TGTGCCAGCAGTTCCGGGACAGCTGGAAACACCATATATTTT. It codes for CASSSGTAGNTIYF.

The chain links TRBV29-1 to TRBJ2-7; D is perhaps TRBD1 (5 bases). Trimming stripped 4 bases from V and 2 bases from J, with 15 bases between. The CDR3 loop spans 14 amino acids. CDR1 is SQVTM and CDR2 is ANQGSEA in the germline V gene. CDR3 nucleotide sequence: TGCAGCGTTGGGCCTAAGGGGAATGCCTACGAGCAGTACTTC. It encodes CSVGPKGNAYEQYF.

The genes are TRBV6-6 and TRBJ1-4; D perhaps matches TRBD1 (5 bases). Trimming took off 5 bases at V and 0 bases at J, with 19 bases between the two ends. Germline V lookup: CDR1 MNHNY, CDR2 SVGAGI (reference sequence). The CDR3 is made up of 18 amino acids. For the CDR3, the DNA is TGTGCCAGCAGTCGATCGGACACAAGATTTGCAACTAATGAAAAACTGTTTTTT. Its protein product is CASSRSDTRFATNEKLFF.